This entry features one TCR beta chain sequence. Its antigen is undetermined. CDR1 and CDR2 (germline): MGHRA, YSYEKL. The CDR3 spans 15 residues. V trimming: 1 base; J trimming: 4 bases; junction bases outside the gene matches: 3. TCRdb keeps only in-frame clones here, not all; method: immunoSEQ multiplex PCR. The sample has 70,000 or so clones; 80% to 90% are singletons. This record belongs to a study of T cell responses to AZD1222 COVID-19 vaccine. Study results and limitations: None of the repertoires were sampled until the peak T cell response had passed.

The sequence derives from an adult in good health. This specimen consisted of peripheral blood, obtained on day 0 of AZD1222 vaccination. The chain links TRBV4-1 to TRBJ1-5; 8 positions agree with TRBD1. The chain's CDR3 is CASSQGTGFNQPQHF. CDR3 DNA: TGCGCCAGCAGCCAAGGGACAGGGTTTAATCAGCCCCAGCATTTT.